A selection of T cell receptor beta chains follows, all from one sample in a study of T cell responses to AZD1222 COVID-19 vaccine. Some clones are missing from TCRdb's copy, which holds only in-frame ones; the method was immunoSEQ multiplex PCR. In the table there are around 100,000 clones, approximately 89% of which are singletons. Sequenced material: peripheral blood, taken 28 days after the second AZD1222 dose. These receptors all come from an adult who received the AZD1222 COVID-19 vaccine. CDR3s include the opening cysteine and the closing phenylalanine or tryptophan. A D gene is named only where the DNA matches it firmly. Size values are once, few and many counts, or a class for expanded clones, and some rows have none.

NA	14	NA	TRBV30	TRBJ2-3	CAFRPSGSTDTQYF	TGTGCCTTCCGACCGTCCGGGAGCACAGATACGCAGTATTTT
NA	13	NA	TRBV15	TRBJ1-6	CATSNRWNSPLHF	TGTGCCACCAGCAACAGATGGAATTCACCCCTCCACTTT
NA	11	NA	TRBV27	TRBJ2-1	CASSIGHEQFF	TGTGCCAGCAGTATCGGGCATGAGCAGTTCTTC
NA	16	NA	TRBV6-2/TRBV6-3	TRBJ1-4	CASSYRPTGFNEKLFF	TGTGCCAGCAGTTATCGGCCGACAGGCTTTAATGAAAAACTGTTTTTT
NA	15	NA	TRBV7-9	TRBJ1-1	CASSLATGMNTEAFF	TGTGCCAGCAGCCTGGCCACGGGGATGAACACTGAAGCTTTCTTT
NA	16	TRBD2	TRBV5-1	TRBJ2-2	CASSPMLAGNTGELFF	TGCGCCAGCAGCCCCATGCTAGCGGGGAACACCGGGGAGCTGTTTTTT
NA	16	NA	TRBV2	TRBJ2-7	CASTTSSTGLGGEQYF	TGTGCCAGCACGACTTCTTCGACTGGTCTTGGAGGCGAGCAGTACTTC
NA	13	TRBD2	TRBV27	TRBJ2-7	CATTGGVSYEQYF	TGTGCCACCACGGGGGGGGTGTCCTACGAGCAGTACTTC
NA	14	NA	TRBV5-1	TRBJ2-3	CASSKGLGTDTQYF	TGCGCCAGCAGCAAGGGACTCGGGACAGATACGCAGTATTTT
once	13	NA	TRBV19	TRBJ1-5	CASSVQGGQPQHF	TGTGCCAGTAGTGTACAGGGAGGTCAGCCCCAGCATTTT
NA	15	NA	TRBV5-1	TRBJ2-3	CASSATRGTKDTQYF	TGCGCCAGCAGCGCGACGAGGGGGACGAAAGATACGCAGTATTTT
NA	13	NA	TRBV7-9	TRBJ2-3	CASSKGESDTQYF	TGTGCCAGCAGCAAGGGAGAGTCGGATACGCAGTATTTT
NA	15	TRBD1	TRBV7-3	TRBJ2-3	CASSLSQGETDTQYF	TGTGCCAGCAGCTTATCCCAGGGGGAGACAGATACGCAGTATTTT
NA	17	TRBD2	TRBV15	TRBJ2-3	CATSREWAGDSRDTQYF	TGTGCCACCAGCAGAGAATGGGCGGGAGATAGCAGAGATACGCAGTATTTT
NA	16	TRBD2	TRBV11-3	TRBJ2-1	CASSTRSGGSYNEQFF	TGTGCCAGCAGCACCAGGAGCGGGGGCTCCTACAATGAGCAGTTCTTC
NA	14	TRBD1	TRBV2	TRBJ1-1	CASTQTGASTEAFF	TGTGCCAGCACTCAAACAGGGGCGAGCACTGAAGCTTTCTTT
NA	13	NA	TRBV14	TRBJ1-1	CASSQDQGTEAFF	TGTGCCAGCAGCCAAGATCAAGGCACTGAAGCTTTCTTT
NA	16	TRBD1	TRBV25-1	TRBJ1-5	CASRGQGVGGNQPQHF	TGTGCCAGCAGGGGACAGGGGGTTGGGGGCAATCAGCCCCAGCATTTT
NA	13	NA	TRBV5-1	TRBJ2-5	CASSSQGGETQYF	TGCGCCAGCAGCTCACAGGGAGGTGAGACCCAGTACTTC
NA	14	TRBD1	TRBV6-1	TRBJ2-2	CASSERGQAGELFF	TGTGCCAGCAGTGAACGGGGACAGGCCGGGGAGCTGTTTTTT
NA	15	TRBD2	TRBV6-2/TRBV6-3	TRBJ2-1	CASSYLAGEYNEQFF	TGTGCCAGCAGTTACCTAGCGGGGGAATACAATGAGCAGTTCTTC